These T cell receptor beta chains were read from a single sample in a study of control samples from healthy donors and cancer patients. The table came from immunoSEQ multiplex PCR; TCRdb's copy has only in-frame clones and leaves some out. The table records roughly 69,000 clones, over 75% of them present only once. Material for sequencing was PBMCs. Receptors were obtained from a woman between 45 and 65 years old with head and neck cancer. Each CDR3 is given without its conserved first and last residue. Fields, in order: V gene, J gene, CDR3 protein.

v_gene: TRBV19
j_gene: TRBJ2-5
CDR3aa: ASTSRGQGGETQY

v_gene: TRBV5-5
j_gene: TRBJ1-6
CDR3aa: ASSLEGGAANSPLH

v_gene: TRBV18
j_gene: TRBJ1-3
CDR3aa: ASSPHVQGAGNTIY

v_gene: TRBV7-9
j_gene: TRBJ2-3
CDR3aa: ASLGGLSTDTQY

v_gene: TRBV5-6
j_gene: TRBJ2-3
CDR3aa: ASSLRLAGYTSTDTQY

v_gene: TRBV9
j_gene: TRBJ2-2
CDR3aa: ASTRRGSTGELF

v_gene: TRBV5-6
j_gene: TRBJ2-2
CDR3aa: ASSLAGQTGELF

v_gene: TRBV28
j_gene: TRBJ1-6
CDR3aa: ASSEVWGTGNSPLH

v_gene: TRBV4-1
j_gene: TRBJ1-6
CDR3aa: ASSRDRADSPLH

v_gene: TRBV6-5
j_gene: TRBJ1-3
CDR3aa: ASSYSRGSSGNTIY

v_gene: TRBV7-2
j_gene: TRBJ2-7
CDR3aa: ASSLRDTSYEQY

v_gene: TRBV18
j_gene: TRBJ2-2
CDR3aa: ASSPPTSGRSGELF

v_gene: TRBV29-1
j_gene: TRBJ1-1
CDR3aa: GGWGENTEAF

v_gene: TRBV7-8
j_gene: TRBJ1-5
CDR3aa: ASSPGHVNQPQH

v_gene: TRBV5-1
j_gene: TRBJ1-3
CDR3aa: ASSYDRGFGNTIY

v_gene: TRBV25-1
j_gene: TRBJ1-4
CDR3aa: ASSRLPGEKLF

v_gene: TRBV19
j_gene: TRBJ1-5
CDR3aa: ASTSRRDRGNQPQH

v_gene: TRBV6-1
j_gene: TRBJ2-6
CDR3aa: ASSDEGSGANVLT

v_gene: TRBV5-8
j_gene: TRBJ1-1
CDR3aa: ASSLRTRQVMNTEAF

v_gene: TRBV19
j_gene: TRBJ1-2
CDR3aa: ASSYVEGYT

v_gene: TRBV5-1
j_gene: TRBJ2-7
CDR3aa: ASSLEAGLSYEQY

v_gene: TRBV7-9
j_gene: TRBJ1-6
CDR3aa: ASSGDAHSYNSPLH

v_gene: TRBV19
j_gene: TRBJ1-1
CDR3aa: ASSPRPGTGTEAF

v_gene: TRBV29-1
j_gene: TRBJ2-2
CDR3aa: SVEEAGELF

v_gene: TRBV30
j_gene: TRBJ2-5
CDR3aa: AWSNLGRVGETQY

v_gene: TRBV5-4
j_gene: TRBJ2-3
CDR3aa: ASSLGGGTDTQY

v_gene: TRBV5-4
j_gene: TRBJ2-3
CDR3aa: ASRTTRSTDTQY

v_gene: TRBV6-1
j_gene: TRBJ1-5
CDR3aa: ASSEVGVDQPQH

v_gene: TRBV4-3
j_gene: TRBJ2-2
CDR3aa: ASSQDRSGQNTGELF